This T cell receptor (beta chain) was recorded in a study of regulatory T cells in long-lasting Graves disease. Notes on the study in general: Persistent disease was associated with favored TRBV28 usage and with favored use of TRBJ1-2 and TRBJ2-5. New patients shared 1,000 or so public clonotypes, and persistent patients shared more, with fewer than 3,500.

This clonotype was counted at least ten times. Its target is not known. The sample's time point: newly diagnosed GD, antithyroid drugs for less than 3 months. The TCR library was prepared using RNA isolated from PBMCs. This CDR3 has 14 amino acids. The V and J ends lost 1 base and 6 bases respectively, with 13 bases between them. Germline loops: CDR1 SGHRS, CDR2 YFSETQ. With iRepertoire HTBI primers and Arm-PCR of CDR3 regions, TCR beta libraries were built. In TCRdb, the multiplex PCR reads were re-called with MiXCR into one record per CDR3 protein. The sample includes hundreds of thousands of distinct CDR3 sequences, around 16% of them seen just once. These data were likewise used in another study, on T cells in Graves' hyperthyroidism and ophthalmopathy. In that study: Ophthalmopathy was identified by the model a median approximately six months ahead of onset.

The clonotype originates from a middle-aged woman with Graves disease. The sample consisted of peripheral blood mononuclear cells (PBMCs), taken at new diagnosis, from a patient treated with antithyroid drugs. The chain combines TRBV5-1 with TRBJ1-2, with D perhaps TRBD1 (5 bases). Written as DNA, the CDR3 is TGCGCCAGCAGCTTGAGTGGGACGGAGAATGGCTACACCTTC. Protein: CASSLSGTENGYTF.